This T cell receptor (beta chain) was documented in a study of T cells in Graves' hyperthyroidism and ophthalmopathy. Concerning this clonotype: No antigen is known for it.

Study-wide findings and caveats: From stable hyperthyroidism, ophthalmopathy was set apart by a 13 V-J model.

The CDR3 runs 16 residues. The V gene's germline CDR1 is MDHEN and CDR2 SYDVKM. J was trimmed by 5 bases and V by 4 bases; bases with no gene match: 8. Authors of the study amplified TCR beta CDR3 regions from RNA transcripts. Carried out on the TCR CDR3, a first-round RT-PCR used the HTBI primer set. TCRdb re-called the multiplex PCR reads with MiXCR, one entry per CDR3 protein. The repertoire holds a few hundred thousand distinct CDR3 sequences, with roughly an eighth as singletons. The rearrangement joins TRBV28 to TRBJ2-2; 9 nucleotides align to TRBD1. This TCR came from a woman in her 40s with Graves' ophthalmopathy. Specimen: blood. CDR3 protein: CASSSTGGARTGELFF. The CDR3 DNA reads as TGTGCCAGCAGTTCTACAGGGGGCGCTAGGACCGGGGAGCTGTTTTTT. The full variable domain, completed using reference TRBV28 and TRBJ2-2, is DVKVTQSSRYLVKRTGEKVFLECVQDMDHENMFWYRQDPGLGLRLIYFSYDVKMKEKGDIPEGYSVSREKKERFSLILESASTNQTSMYLCASSSTGGARTGELFFGEGSRLTVL.